Each of the 12 T cell receptor beta chains below was sequenced from the same sample in a study of cytomegalovirus exposure and HLA in healthy donors. Amplification used 60 Vbeta primers and 13 Jbeta primers. Libraries were prepared by immunoSEQ multiplex PCR; TCRdb keeps only in-frame clonotypes and omits some of them. The sample contains 150,000 to 200,000 clones, around 76% of which appear only once. The sequenced sample consisted of PBMCs. The receptors were gathered from a man aged 25-40 years in good health and CMV-seronegative.

The CDR3 is CSVKIAGLSGYTF. As DNA, the CDR3 is TGCAGCGTCAAGATTGCTGGGCTGTCCGGCTACACCTTC. The V call is TRBV29-1, the J call TRBJ1-2; D is ambiguous. Trimming took off 6 bases at V and 8 bases at J, with 19 bases between the two ends. CDR1 SQVTM and CDR2 ANQGSEA come from the germline V gene. The CDR3 totals 13 residues.

The V gene is TRBV5-1, the J gene TRBJ1-2; D is possibly TRBD1 (5 bases). CDR1 and CDR2 (germline): SGHRS, YFSETQ. V lost 1 base to trimming and J lost 6 bases, with 10 bases between them. The CDR3 contains 13 residues. The CDR3 protein is CASSLNRGNGYTF. In DNA, the CDR3 is TGCGCCAGCAGCTTGAACCGGGGGAATGGCTACACCTTC.

This sequence joins TRBV5-4 and TRBJ1-2; tentatively, D is TRBD1 (5 bases). The germline V gene encodes CDR1 SGHNT and CDR2 YYREEE (reference sequence). CDR3 length: 14 amino acids. V lost 4 bases, J lost 4 bases, and 14 bases lay in between. CDR3 bases: TGTGCCAGCAGCAACCTCAGGGAAAGCTATGGCTACACCTTC. The encoded protein is CASSNLRESYGYTF.

The chain couples TRBV7-9 to TRBJ1-2, with TRBD1 matching 9 bases. In germline, CDR1 is SEHNR, CDR2 FQNEAQ (reference sequence). The CDR3 spans 16 residues. The V segment lost 4 bases and the J segment 4 bases; nucleotides outside the gene matches: 10. CDR3 loop: CASSSVITGGGYGYTF. CDR3 bases: TGTGCCAGCAGCTCAGTCATCACAGGGGGCGGCTATGGCTACACCTTC.

The V and J genes are TRBV23-1 and TRBJ1-2, with TRBD1 matching over 7 bases. TRBV23-1 has ORF status, its function being uncertain. CDR3 size: 16 residues. The junction had 9 bases not matched to a gene; V was cut back by 4 bases and J by 1 base. CDR3 sequence reads: CASSRGAGGGNYGYTF. For the CDR3, the DNA is TGCGCCAGCAGTCGCGGGGCAGGGGGAGGTAACTATGGCTACACCTTC.

This chain links TRBV7-8 with TRBJ1-5; D uncertain. Germline V gene data show CDR1 as SGHVS and CDR2 as FQNEAQ. The CDR3 runs to 13 residues. Trimming removed 1 base from V and 4 bases from J, with 5 bases in between. The CDR3 reads CASSLVPNQPQHF. The CDR3 nucleotides read TGTGCCAGCAGCTTAGTTCCAAATCAGCCCCAGCATTTT.

The chain links TRBV2 to TRBJ2-1, with 8 positions matching TRBD2. Unmatched junction bases numbered 6, after V lost 3 bases and J lost 5 bases. CDR3 length: 15 amino acids. The germline V gene encodes CDR1 SNHLY and CDR2 FYNNEI. The CDR3 nucleotides read TGTGCCAGCAGTGAGAGCGGGAGAATGGACAATGAGCAGTTCTTC. Translation: CASSESGRMDNEQFF.

This clone was detected once. For the CDR3, the DNA is TGTGCCAGTAGTATGACAGGGAATCAGCCCCAGCATTTT. Protein product: CASSMTGNQPQHF. The chain employs TRBV19 and TRBJ1-5, with 7 bases aligning to TRBD1. CDR3 length: 13 amino acids. Germline V gene sequence: CDR1 LNHDA, CDR2 SQIVND (reference sequence). Trimming cost V 3 bases and J 4 bases; bases outside gene matches: 0.

The CDR3 protein is CASSQRQETEAFF. CDR3 DNA: TGTGCCAGCTCTCAGCGACAGGAAACTGAAGCTTTCTTT. The chain has TRBV18 and TRBJ1-1; D might be TRBD1 (6 bases). Trimming stripped 6 bases from V and 5 bases from J, with 13 bases between. The germline V gene has CDR1 KGHSH and CDR2 LQKENI. The length of the CDR3 is 13 residues.

The rearrangement links TRBV6-5 to TRBJ2-7, with 7 positions matching TRBD2. V was clipped by 6 bases and J by 3 bases; unmatched bases: 8. Per germline, CDR1 MNHEY and CDR2 SVGAGI. CDR3 length equals 14 residues. The CDR3 loop is CASRGLAENYEQYF. The DNA for the CDR3 is TGTGCCAGCAGGGGGCTAGCGGAGAACTACGAGCAGTACTTC.

J is TRBJ2-1 and V is TRBV6-1; 10 bases line up with TRBD2. Unmatched junction bases numbered 6, after V lost 2 bases and J lost 5 bases. Germline assignment: CDR1 MNHNS and CDR2 SASEGT. The CDR3 length is 16 residues. The CDR3 loop reads CASSESPAGGHNEQFF. CDR3 nucleotide sequence: TGTGCCAGCAGTGAATCCCCAGCGGGAGGGCACAATGAGCAGTTCTTC.

The chain is built from TRBV6-5 and TRBJ2-3; TRBD1 might be the D (6 bases). The CDR3 runs 15 residues. Germline V gene lookup returns CDR1 MNHEY and CDR2 SVGAGI. Trimming shortened V by 8 bases and J by 3 bases, and 18 bases separated the two germline ends. CDR3 in DNA: TGTGCCAGCCGTCGGGACACCCGAGGTACAGATACGCAGTATTTT. It specifies CASRRDTRGTDTQYF.